This T cell receptor (beta chain) was documented in a study of a mutant IDH1 vaccine in newly diagnosed glioma. Study at large: Radiotherapy alone preceded vaccination by 4-6 weeks; alternatively, vaccination started with temozolomide cycles. Treated patients, about 60% male and roughly 40% female, averaged 40.4 years of age. Standard pretreatment was either radiotherapy, temozolomide, or, for most, radiochemotherapy with temozolomide.

Generated by immunoSEQ multiplex PCR, the TCRdb table keeps only in-frame clones and is missing some. The sample holds over 30,000 clones, around 90% seen once. As to time point: week 47, end of study. Topical imiquimod accompanied each vaccine dose, which consisted of 300 ug of mutant IDH1 20-mer peptide. New WHO grade 3 or 4 IDH1-mutant, ATRX-lost astrocytomas were present in all donors. The V gene end was trimmed by 5 bases and the J gene end by 5 bases; junction bases not matched to a gene: 10. The CDR3 length is 16 residues. Per the germline V gene, CDR1 is SGHRS and CDR2 is YFSETQ. In the case of this clone: Its cognate antigen is unknown.

This sample comprised PBMCs, obtained from a glioma patient whose treatment included an IDH1 peptide vaccine. V and J are TRBV5-1 and TRBJ1-2; 12 bases are shared with TRBD1. This TCR came from a woman aged 40 to 55 with glioma. The CDR3 sequence: CASRSGQGASGYGYTF. The CDR3 region has the DNA TGCGCCAGCAGGTCGGGACAGGGGGCCTCTGGGTATGGCTACACCTTC.